The clone carrying this TCR beta chain occurred many times. This sample is part of a study of identical twins. All donors comprised healthy Caucasians. The V end lost 3 bases, the J end lost 6 bases, and 6 bases lay between the germline ends. This CDR3 has 11 residues. CDR1 SGHAT and CDR2 FQNNGV come from the germline V gene. Carrying unique molecular identifiers, the cDNA also gained a universal primer site through template switching. TCRdb reprocessed the 5' RACE reads with MiXCR, giving one entry per CDR3 protein. The table includes some 330,000 distinct CDR3 sequences, 7% to 9.5% detected once. This sequence joins TRBV11-2 and TRBJ2-7; possibly TRBD1 for D (5 bases). Sequenced material: naive T cells sorted from blood. This receptor was obtained from a woman aged 50 to 60 in good health. The CDR3 sequence: CASSFQGEQYV. CDR3 bases: TGTGCCAGCAGCTTCCAGGGCGAGCAGTACGTC.